This T cell receptor (beta chain) was obtained from a study of cytomegalovirus exposure and HLA in healthy donors. PCR amplification relied on 60 Vbeta primers (plus 13 Jbeta primers). Sequencing used immunoSEQ multiplex PCR; TCRdb keeps in-frame clones, though not all of them. Found here are approximately 180,000 clones, 77% of them singletons; the top ten hold 3.7%. This cohort consisted of healthy bone marrow donors. Overall study results and limits: V segments that were indistinguishable, TRBV6-2 and TRBV6-3 among them, were omitted from analysis.

V shed 6 bases and J 1 base; nucleotides not matched to a gene: 2. CDR3 length: 14 amino acids. CDR1 is MDHEN and CDR2 is SYDVKM in the germline V gene. This clone turned up a few times. Its target is not known. The specimen was PBMCs. The clonotype was recovered from a woman aged 55-70 years in good health and CMV-seropositive. The J gene is TRBJ2-1, the V gene TRBV28; 8 nucleotides align to TRBD2. CDR3 DNA: TGTGCCAGCAGGTCTAGCGGGTCCTACAATGAGCAGTTCTTC. Residues: CASRSSGSYNEQFF.